Shown below are 32 T cell receptor beta chains from a single sample sequenced in a study of cytomegalovirus exposure and HLA in healthy donors (dated by TCRdb to about 2017). The library was prepared using the immunoSEQ multiplex PCR assay. TCRdb obtained this table from immuneACCESS and retained in-frame rearrangements with V and J assigned. These tables miss some clones; where compared with another copy, unresolved V genes account for less than half of the shortfall, and the remainder is unexplained. This sample is represented by 200,000 to 300,000 clones; 87% of them were singletons. The ten biggest clones cover around 13% of the sample. The source material was PBMCs. These receptor sequences come from a man aged 18 to 30 in good health and CMV-seropositive.

The CDR3 loop reads CASSVKREGTDTQYF. CDR3 sequence (DNA): TGTGCCAGCAGCGTAAAGCGGGAGGGGACAGATACGCAGTATTTT. The chain links TRBV9 to TRBJ2-3, with 10 bases fitting TRBD2. The germline V gene encodes CDR1 SGDLS and CDR2 YYNGEE. The CDR3 has 15 amino acids. V gave up 1 base and J gave up 3 bases; unmatched junction bases: 2.

On this clone itself: Distinct nucleotide sequences in the sample also encode this CDR3. V usage is TRBV6-5 and J usage is TRBJ1-2, with a possible D match to TRBD1 (5 bases). The germline gives CDR1 MNHEY, CDR2 SVGAGI. The CDR3 length is 12 residues. The V end lost 2 bases, the J end lost 4 bases, and 5 bases lay between the germline ends. The CDR3 coding sequence is TGTGCCAGCAGTTACGACAGCTATGGCTACACCTTC. Amino acid sequence: CASSYDSYGYTF.

The chain links TRBV12-5 to TRBJ2-7; weak D call: TRBD2 (6 bases). This CDR3 region has 14 residues. CDR1 is LGHNT, CDR2 FRNRAP, per germline. The ends were cut back, 1 base at V and 5 bases at J, with 12 bases in the middle. The CDR3 is CASGLDGSIHEQYF. DNA for the CDR3: TGTGCTAGTGGTTTGGACGGGAGCATCCACGAGCAGTACTTC.

V usage is TRBV6-5 and J usage is TRBJ2-1, with 8 bases fitting TRBD2. CDR1 and CDR2 (germline): MNHEY, SVGAGI. The CDR3 sequence is 14 residues long. With 6 bases clipped from V and 3 bases from J, the junction kept 4 bases outside the gene matches. In nucleotides, the CDR3 is TGTGCCAGCAGCCGGAGCGGGAGCTACAATGAGCAGTTCTTC. As protein: CASSRSGSYNEQFF.

The chain joins TRBV4-1 to TRBJ2-1; TRBD1 is a possible D gene (5 bases). CDR3 length: 15 residues. With 4 bases removed from V and 3 bases from J, the gap between germline ends came to 13 bases. Germline V gene sequence: CDR1 MGHRA, CDR2 YSYEKL. CDR3 region: CASSRGQTNYNEQFF. DNA of the CDR3: TGCGCCAGCAGCCGGGGCCAAACAAACTACAATGAGCAGTTCTTC.

The J gene is TRBJ1-2, the V gene TRBV2, with 9 bases identical to TRBD1. With V trimmed by 5 bases and J by 4 bases, 11 bases remained unmatched. This CDR3 region has 16 residues. CDR1 and CDR2 (germline): SNHLY, FYNNEI. The CDR3 here is CASSPTGGPPGYGYTF. As DNA, the CDR3 is TGTGCCAGCAGTCCAACAGGGGGCCCCCCCGGCTATGGCTACACCTTC.

This clone has ten or more counts. This CDR3 reads CASSLSDREAFF. The CDR3 DNA follows: TGTGCCAGCAGTTTAAGTGACAGGGAAGCTTTCTTT. This rearrangement joins TRBV27 to TRBJ1-1; D is perhaps TRBD1 (6 bases). Per the germline V gene, CDR1 is MNHEY and CDR2 is SMNVEV (reference sequence). Between the trimmed V and J ends, which lost 2 bases and 8 bases, there was a span of 9 bases. The CDR3 spans 12 residues.

The CDR3 nucleotides are TGTGCCAGCAGTGAAGCGGAGGCAGGGGGCAATGAGCAGTTCTTC. It is translated as CASSEAEAGGNEQFF. The chain combines TRBV6-1 with TRBJ2-1; 7 nucleotides match TRBD1. J lost 6 bases, V lost 0 bases, and 5 bases had no gene match. CDR3 length equals 15 residues. The V gene's germline CDR1 is MNHNS and CDR2 SASEGT.

This rearrangement joins TRBV7-9 to TRBJ1-3; D call uncertain. V gave up 1 base and J gave up 3 bases, with 7 bases separating them. The CDR3 is made up of 14 amino acids. Germline loops: CDR1 SEHNR, CDR2 FQNEAQ (reference sequence). The CDR3 bases are TGTGCCAGCAGCTTAGTACCCAGTGGAAACACCATATATTTT. As protein: CASSLVPSGNTIYF.

This chain uses TRBV29-1 with TRBJ1-1; 7 bases are a match to TRBD1. V gave up 0 bases and J gave up 6 bases; unmatched junction bases: 7. The CDR3 sequence is 14 residues long. In germline, CDR1 is SQVTM, CDR2 ANQGSEA. CDR3 sequence (DNA): TGCAGCGTTGAAGATCAGGGCAGGGGGGCTGAAGCTTTCTTT. Protein sequence: CSVEDQGRGAEAFF.

The chain employs TRBV5-1 and TRBJ2-1; 10 bases agree with TRBD2. Trimming at V came to 4 bases and at J to 7 bases, leaving 11 bases not matched to a gene. The CDR3 extends over 16 amino acids. In germline, CDR1 is SGHRS, CDR2 YFSETQ. CDR3 DNA sequence: TGCGCCAGCAGCCCGCCGACTAGCGGGCTAAGTAATGAGCAGTTCTTC. Translating it yields CASSPPTSGLSNEQFF.

This sequence joins TRBV5-6 and TRBJ2-1; 11 bases fit TRBD2. Germline V CDR1 and CDR2: SGHDT, YYEEEE. CDR3 size: 15 residues. V gave up 0 bases and J gave up 6 bases; unmatched junction bases: 2. The CDR3 loop is CASSLELAGVNEQFF. CDR3 in DNA: TGTGCCAGCAGCTTGGAACTAGCGGGAGTCAATGAGCAGTTCTTC. Filled out from reference TRBV5-6 and TRBJ2-1, the complete variable domain reads DAGVTQSPTHLIKTRGQQVTLRCSPKSGHDTVSWYQQALGQGPQFIFQYYEEEERQRGNFPDRFSGHQFPNYSSELNVNALLLGDSALYLCASSLELAGVNEQFFGPGTRLTVL.

For the CDR3, the DNA is TGTGCCAGCAGCTATGGACGGGACACCGGGGAGCTGTTTTTT. Amino acid sequence: CASSYGRDTGELFF. This chain connects TRBV6-5 to TRBJ2-2; unclear D gene. Germline V gene sequence: CDR1 MNHEY, CDR2 SVGAGI. With 6 bases removed from V and 3 bases from J, the gap between germline ends came to 11 bases. CDR3 length equals 14 residues.

This chain uses TRBV7-8 with TRBJ1-2; D is ambiguous. Looked up from germline, CDR1 is SGHVS and CDR2 is FQNEAQ. The CDR3 length is 14 residues. Trimming pared 1 base from V and 5 bases from J, leaving 11 bases between. The CDR3 DNA follows: TGTGCCAGCAGCTTAGAGGATGCCTGGTATGGCTACACCTTC. This encodes CASSLEDAWYGYTF. Full variable domain (outside the CDR3, taken from reference TRBV7-8 and TRBJ1-2): GAGVSQSPRYKVAKRGQDVALRCDPISGHVSLFWYQQALGQGPEFLTYFQNEAQLDKSGLPSDRFFAERPEGSVSTLKIQRTQQEDSAVYLCASSLEDAWYGYTFGSGTRLTVV.

The gene calls are TRBV4-1 and TRBJ2-5; D may be TRBD1 (5 bases). The germline V gene encodes CDR1 MGHRA and CDR2 YSYEKL. The V gene lost 4 bases and the J gene lost 1 base, with 7 bases spanning the gap. The CDR3 spans 13 residues. CDR3 nucleotides: TGCGCCAGCAGCCTGACAGCCCAAGAGACCCAGTACTTC. It yields the protein CASSLTAQETQYF.

The rearrangement uses TRBV6-1 and TRBJ1-2; D is possibly TRBD1 (6 bases). Germline loops: CDR1 MNHNS, CDR2 SASEGT. V was pared by 7 bases and J by 3 bases, with 9 bases between. The length of the CDR3 is 12 residues. The CDR3 DNA sequence: TGTGCCAGCACAGGGGATTACTATGGCTACACCTTC. Residues: CASTGDYYGYTF.

The genes are TRBV7-8 and TRBJ2-1; 7 bases fit TRBD2. Germline CDR1 and CDR2: SGHVS and FQNEAQ. CDR3 length: 15 residues. Trimming cost V 0 bases and J 9 bases; bases outside gene matches: 8. The CDR3 bases are TGTGCCAGCAGCTTAGCCTGGCGGGAGTGGGGTGAGCAGTTCTTC. Amino acids: CASSLAWREWGEQFF.

This clone was found once. This rearrangement joins TRBV28 to TRBJ2-7, with D perhaps TRBD2 (5 bases). The V end lost 5 bases, the J end lost 0 bases, and 14 bases lay between the germline ends. The CDR3 is made up of 15 amino acids. Germline lookup yields CDR1 MDHEN and CDR2 SYDVKM. The CDR3 is CASSTPYGNSYEQYF. DNA of the CDR3: TGTGCCAGCAGTACCCCTTACGGGAACTCCTACGAGCAGTACTTC.

This chain joins TRBV6-5 and TRBJ1-1; 7 bases align to TRBD1. The CDR3 is made up of 16 amino acids. Germline V CDR1 and CDR2: MNHEY, SVGAGI. Trimming removed 4 bases from V and 1 base from J; junction bases left unmatched: 9. The CDR3 nucleotides are TGTGCCAGCAGTTCCGTACAGGGGAAGGGGAACACTGAAGCTTTCTTT. This sequence encodes CASSSVQGKGNTEAFF.

This chain links TRBV13 with TRBJ2-7; D might be TRBD2 (5 bases). The V gene's germline CDR1 is PRHDT and CDR2 FYEKMQ (reference sequence). The CDR3 totals 14 residues. Trimming cost V 0 bases and J 3 bases, with 9 bases left between them. The CDR3 region is CASSLGRTVYEQYF. As DNA, the CDR3 is TGTGCCAGCAGCTTAGGCCGGACTGTCTACGAGCAGTACTTC.

The table lists this clone with a few counts. V gene TRBV11-2 combines with J gene TRBJ2-1; 7 nucleotides match TRBD2. Trimming removed 5 bases from V and 6 bases from J; junction bases left unmatched: 7. Germline CDR1 and CDR2: SGHAT and FQNNGV. This CDR3 has 14 amino acids. CDR3 nucleotides: TGTGCCAGCAGCCGACTAGCAGGTCCCAATGAGCAGTTCTTC. Residues: CASSRLAGPNEQFF. Combining the CDR3 with reference TRBV11-2 and TRBJ2-1 gives the whole variable domain EAGVAQSPRYKIIEKRQSVAFWCNPISGHATLYWYQQILGQGPKLLIQFQNNGVVDDSQLPKDRFSAERLKGVDSTLKIQPAKLEDSAVYLCASSRLAGPNEQFFGPGTRLTVL.

This clone was found once. This rearrangement joins TRBV4-1 to TRBJ2-1; D is perhaps TRBD2 (6 bases). Trimming took 1 base from V and 10 from J, leaving 17 bases between them. In germline, CDR1 is MGHRA, CDR2 YSYEKL. The CDR3 totals 15 residues. The CDR3 DNA sequence: TGCGCCAGCAGCCAAGGTCGGAGGGCCCGGGGAGAGCAGTTCTTC. This sequence encodes CASSQGRRARGEQFF.

The chain carries TRBV5-1 and TRBJ2-7, with D unresolved. The V gene's germline CDR1 is SGHRS and CDR2 YFSETQ. The CDR3 is 13 residues long. Trimming removed 0 bases from V and 6 bases from J, with 10 bases in between. The CDR3 reads CASSLDLASEQYF. The CDR3 bases are TGCGCCAGCAGCTTGGATCTGGCGAGCGAGCAGTACTTC.

The genes are TRBV30 and TRBJ2-3; no clear D gene. The CDR3 is made up of 14 amino acids. Germline CDR1 is GTSNPN and CDR2 is SVGIG (reference sequence). The V and J ends lost 0 bases and 0 bases respectively, with 7 bases between them. This chain's CDR3 is CAWSVRVSTDTQYF. CDR3 sequence (DNA): TGTGCCTGGAGTGTACGCGTTAGCACAGATACGCAGTATTTT.

The chain has TRBV29-1 and TRBJ2-1; 8 nucleotides align to TRBD2. The V gene end was trimmed by 5 bases and the J gene end by 12 bases; junction bases not matched to a gene: 6. The CDR3 spans 11 residues. Germline loops: CDR1 SQVTM, CDR2 ANQGSEA. CDR3: CSVLSGRGQFF. The CDR3 nucleotides read TGCAGCGTTTTAAGCGGGAGAGGGCAGTTCTTC.

The gene calls are TRBV7-8 and TRBJ2-7, with 10 positions matching TRBD1. Germline V CDR1 and CDR2: SGHVS, FQNEAQ. The CDR3 extends over 14 amino acids. V lost 1 base to trimming and J lost 6 bases; unmatched junction nucleotides: 3. Here the CDR3 reads CASSLGWTGGEQYF. CDR3 sequence (DNA): TGTGCCAGCAGCTTAGGATGGACAGGGGGCGAGCAGTACTTC.

The chain combines TRBV4-1 with TRBJ2-1; no reliable D call. The CDR3 extends over 13 amino acids. CDR1 MGHRA and CDR2 YSYEKL come from the germline V gene. With 1 base removed from V and 9 bases from J, the gap between germline ends came to 10 bases. The CDR3 loop reads CASSQVGGFEQFF. CDR3 in DNA: TGCGCCAGCAGCCAAGTGGGCGGCTTTGAGCAGTTCTTC.

This clone was observed once. This chain uses TRBV5-1 with TRBJ1-1; weak D call: TRBD1 (6 bases). The CDR3 covers 15 residues. Germline assignment: CDR1 SGHRS and CDR2 YFSETQ. Trimming removed 3 bases from V and 3 bases from J, with 15 bases in between. The CDR3 coding sequence is TGCGCCAGCAGCTCTTATCGGGGGGCGGACACTGAAGCTTTCTTT. It is translated as CASSSYRGADTEAFF.

The genes are TRBV15 and TRBJ1-1; D is possibly TRBD1 (5 bases). The CDR3 extends over 14 amino acids. Between the trimmed V and J ends, which lost 7 bases and 1 base, there was a span of 13 bases. Germline assignment: CDR1 LNHNV and CDR2 YYDKDF (reference sequence). The CDR3 nucleotides read TGTGCCACCACGACGGGAGGGGAGAACACTGAAGCTTTCTTT. Its translation: CATTTGGENTEAFF.

The rearrangement uses TRBV5-6 and TRBJ2-7, with D maybe TRBD2 (6 bases). V lost 1 base and J 2 bases, leaving 22 bases between the germline ends. CDR1 is SGHDT, CDR2 YYEEEE, per germline. CDR3 size: 18 residues. The CDR3 DNA is TGTGCCAGCAGCTTGACACCCGGGACGGGGCGGGGAGCCTACGAGCAGTACTTC. Encoded protein: CASSLTPGTGRGAYEQYF.

A single count supports this clone. The chain employs TRBV11-2 and TRBJ2-7; 11 bases match TRBD2. Germline CDR1 reads SGHAT; CDR2 reads FQNNGV. The CDR3 loop spans 18 amino acids. Trimming took 5 bases from V and 5 from J; bases not matched to a gene: 17. CDR3 sequence: CASSLRLAGTSVSNEQYF. DNA for the CDR3: TGTGCCAGCAGCCTCCGACTAGCGGGAACCTCCGTTTCCAACGAGCAGTACTTC.

The J gene is TRBJ1-2, the V gene TRBV6-5, with 8 bases matching TRBD1. The CDR3 sequence is 15 residues long. Germline assignment: CDR1 MNHEY and CDR2 SVGAGI. Losses at the gene ends were 10 bases for V and 2 bases for J; bases not matched to a gene: 12. This chain's CDR3 is CATLPRQGINYGYTF. The DNA for the CDR3 is TGTGCCACCCTCCCCCGACAGGGGATAAACTATGGCTACACCTTC.